This TCR beta chain emerged from a study of identical twins. General study points: The authors drew conclusions from cross-sectional statistical analysis rather than following the same donors. Excess twin sharing in beta out-of-frame sequences was weaker. The more abundant beta clonotypes in cord blood had fewer insertions, and memory repertoires did not show this.

A universal primer site arose from template switching, and cDNA bore unique molecular identifiers. One entry per CDR3 protein, called by TCRdb with MiXCR from the 5' RACE reads. In the table there are around 680,000 distinct CDR3 sequences, about 9.4% of which are singletons. This clonotype was recorded at least ten times. The antigen remains unidentified. This same sample was also taken into another study, of yellow fever vaccine responses in identical twins.

The sequence was collected from a woman aged 18-29 years in good health. The sequenced material came from PBMCs.

The CDR3 region has the DNA TGCGCCAGCAGCCAAGAGGTTCGAGAGATTTCCACTAAGTACTTC. Protein product: CASSQEVREISTKYF. The rearrangement links TRBV4-3 to TRBJ2-4; no firm D call. The germline V and J ends were trimmed by 0 bases and 14 bases, with 20 bases remaining between them. The CDR3 spans 15 residues. Germline loops: CDR1 LGHNA, CDR2 YSLEER.